This TCR beta chain was obtained from a study of cytomegalovirus exposure and HLA in healthy donors. Study-level points and caveats: With high specificity and sensitivity, the classifier reportedly diagnosed cytomegalovirus status. Most TCR sequences showed up rarely, but some public TCRs showed up in many donors.

This clone has a single count. Its antigen is not known. V shed 7 bases and J shed 6 bases, with 19 bases lying between them. From germline, CDR1 is SGHRS and CDR2 YFSETQ. The CDR3 covers 14 residues. Amplification used 60 Vbeta primers and 13 Jbeta primers. TCRdb's copy holds only in-frame clones and misses some; the assay was immunoSEQ multiplex PCR. The sample has roughly 63,000 clones; roughly 70% are singletons. The sample taken for sequencing was PBMCs. This TCR was sampled from a man aged 50-60 years in good health and CMV-seropositive. V gene TRBV5-1 combines with J gene TRBJ1-1; tentatively, D is TRBD1 (5 bases). The CDR3 DNA sequence: TGCGCCAGCGGGACCCAGGGAGGGAGGGCTGAAGCTTTCTTT. Encoded protein: CASGTQGGRAEAFF. The full variable domain, completed using reference TRBV5-1 and TRBJ1-1, is KAGVTQTPRYLIKTRGQQVTLSCSPISGHRSVSWYQQTPGQGLQFLFEYFSETQRNKGNFPGRFSGRQFSNSRSEMNVSTLELGDSALYLCASGTQGGRAEAFFGQGTRLTVV.